This TCR beta chain was observed in a study of TIL therapy for anti-PD-1-resistant metastatic lung cancer (dated by TCRdb to about 2021). Study-wide context: Among the enrolled patients, the median age was about 50 years (range about 35-75), and the median tumor PD-L1 proportion score was roughly 6.4%. Most of the cohort had lung adenocarcinoma, including a handful of EGFR-mutant tumors and two ALK-rearranged tumors, and half of the patients were either current or former smokers. Tumor and peripheral blood T cell receptor beta sequencing was used to track clonotypes across tumor, expanded TIL product and serial blood samples. A median non-synonymous tumor mutation burden of around 1.5 mutations per megabase was determined across the cohort by whole-exome sequencing.

Reading from cysteine to phenylalanine, the CDR3 counts 14 amino acids. The retained sequence is limited to the CDR3, 42 bases, with the frame set at the first base. In the germline V gene (reference sequence), CDR1 corresponds to SEHNR and CDR2 to FQNEAQ. V is shortened by 0 bases, J by 6 bases, and the region joining them spans 11 bases. TCR beta CDR3 regions were amplified from genomic DNA with the immunoSEQ v3 hsTCRB kit using bias-controlled multiplex PCR. TCR libraries were sequenced on an Illumina NextSeq 500 to roughly 2 million read pairs for survey level or 5-6 million for deep level. From the authors' description of their analysis: Clonality was reported by immunoSEQ Analyzer software, which also assigned V, D and J genes and filtered out non-productive sequences. To compare repertoires between infused TIL and blood, productive Simpson clonality was used along with the Morisita overlap index of productive TRB rearrangements. Imported from immuneACCESS, the table was reduced by TCRdb to in-frame sequences with V and J called. These copies leave out some clones; in studies compared against another copy, an unresolved V gene accounts for under half, and the cause of the remainder is not known. The V and J calls and clone size were taken over from that table, and D and trimming were inferred from the DNA. A total of fewer than 30,000 clones appear in this sample, roughly three fifths of them only once. Roughly 15% of the sample belongs to the ten largest clones.

Turning to this clone: Its antigen target is currently unknown. Base qualities are not at hand, and no much larger clone is one base apart.

Reading the label with the study, this specimen's time point is: pre-treatment sample, taken before nivolumab and TIL therapy. The baseline tumor samples were excised metastases, mostly pleural nodules or supraclavicular lymph nodes, taken from the same resection that was used to grow TIL. Tumors were harvested before any PD-1/PD-L1 blockade; patients then received nivolumab, and those progressing received lymphodepletion, expanded TIL infusion and IL-2. Adults with stage 4 NSCLC were enrolled in a dual-center phase I trial from October 2017 to early 2020. The samples were obtained from a phase I trial that was single-arm and open-label and tested tumor-infiltrating lymphocyte therapy combined with nivolumab in advanced non-small cell lung cancer. Portions of each resected tumor were snap-frozen in liquid nitrogen and stored at -80 °C. Tumor regions of interest were chosen on H&E sections by laser-capture macrodissection, pulverized into approximately 15 mg aliquots, and extracted with Qiagen Allprep kits.

Study-wide findings and limitations: Clonal turnover during TIL culture was high, and many clones enriched in the product were not detected in the baseline tumor, suggesting clonal contraction instead of faithful expansion. Generalizability was limited because the cohort was highly selected, with more treatment-naive, never-smoker and oncogene-addicted patients included than is typical. The study protocol defined all tumor marker inferences as exploratory. Compared with baseline intratumoral T cells, expanded TIL cultures were more clonal and less diverse (median clonality around 5.7% vs 31%, p < 0.0001).

This receptor chain uses TRBV7-9 and TRBJ2-5, with the D gene not confidently named. The sample was tumor tissue, taken at baseline. The clonotype comes from a woman between 25 and 85 years old with non-small cell lung cancer. The nucleotide sequence reads as follows: TGTGCCAGCAGCTTAGCGCCGGCTTTACAGACCCAGTACTTC. This codes for CASSLAPALQTQYF.